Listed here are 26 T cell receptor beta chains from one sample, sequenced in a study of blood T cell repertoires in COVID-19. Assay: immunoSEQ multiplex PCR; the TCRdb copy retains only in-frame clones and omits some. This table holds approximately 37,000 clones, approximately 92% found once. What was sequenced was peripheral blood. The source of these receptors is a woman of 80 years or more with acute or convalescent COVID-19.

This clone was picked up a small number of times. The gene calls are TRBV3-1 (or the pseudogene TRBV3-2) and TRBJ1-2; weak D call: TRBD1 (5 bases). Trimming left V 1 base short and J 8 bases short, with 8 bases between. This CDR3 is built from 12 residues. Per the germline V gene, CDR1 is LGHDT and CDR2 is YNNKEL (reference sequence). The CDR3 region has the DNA TGTGCCAGCAGCCAAGCAGGGATGGGCTACACCTTC. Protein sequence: CASSQAGMGYTF.

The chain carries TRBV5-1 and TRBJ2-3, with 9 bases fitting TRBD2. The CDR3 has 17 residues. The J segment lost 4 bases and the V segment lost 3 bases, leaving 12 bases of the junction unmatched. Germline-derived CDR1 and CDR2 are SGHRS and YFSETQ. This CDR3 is CASSSGPAAGGPDTQYF. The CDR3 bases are TGCGCCAGCAGCTCGGGGCCAGCAGCGGGGGGTCCAGATACGCAGTATTTT.

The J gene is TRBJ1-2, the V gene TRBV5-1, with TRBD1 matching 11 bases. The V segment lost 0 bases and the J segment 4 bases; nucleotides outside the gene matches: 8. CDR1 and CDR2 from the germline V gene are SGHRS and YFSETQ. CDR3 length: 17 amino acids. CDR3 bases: TGCGCCAGCAGCTTGGATGGACAGGGGGCCTCTAGCTATGGCTACACCTTC. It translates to CASSLDGQGASSYGYTF.

The CDR3, as DNA: TGTGCCAGCTCACCGGGCCCCCGGAATCAGCCCCAGCATTTT. It translates to CASSPGPRNQPQHF. The chain combines TRBV18 with TRBJ1-5, with D uncertain. Germline lookup yields CDR1 KGHSH and CDR2 LQKENI. Trimming cost V 3 bases and J 4 bases, with 10 bases left between them. This CDR3 is 14 amino acids long. The full variable domain, completed using reference TRBV18 and TRBJ1-5, is NAGVMQNPRHLVRRRGQEARLRCSPMKGHSHVYWYRQLPEEGLKFMVYLQKENIIDESGMPKERFSAEFPKEGPSILRIQQVVRGDSAAYFCASSPGPRNQPQHFGDGTRLSIL.

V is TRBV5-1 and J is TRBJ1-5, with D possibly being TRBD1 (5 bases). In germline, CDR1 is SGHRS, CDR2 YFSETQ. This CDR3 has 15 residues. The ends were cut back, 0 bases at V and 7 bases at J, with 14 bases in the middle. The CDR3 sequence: CASSLDPGLGQPQHF. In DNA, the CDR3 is TGCGCCAGCAGCTTGGATCCAGGGTTGGGCCAGCCCCAGCATTTT.

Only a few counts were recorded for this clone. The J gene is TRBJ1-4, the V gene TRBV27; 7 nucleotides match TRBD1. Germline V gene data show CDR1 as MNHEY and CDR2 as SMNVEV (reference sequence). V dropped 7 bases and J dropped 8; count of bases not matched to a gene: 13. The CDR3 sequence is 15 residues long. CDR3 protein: CASKIQGWAGEKLFF. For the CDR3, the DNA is TGTGCCAGCAAGATACAGGGGTGGGCTGGGGAAAAACTGTTTTTT.

The CDR3 loop is CASSLMGQGNTEAFF. Written as DNA, the CDR3 is TGTGCCAGCAGCTTAATGGGACAGGGAAACACTGAAGCTTTCTTT. The V gene is TRBV7-3, the J gene TRBJ1-1, with TRBD1 matching 9 bases. The junction had 2 bases not matched to a gene; V was cut back by 1 base and J by 2 bases. Germline V lookup: CDR1 SGHTA, CDR2 FQGTGA. CDR3 length equals 15 residues.

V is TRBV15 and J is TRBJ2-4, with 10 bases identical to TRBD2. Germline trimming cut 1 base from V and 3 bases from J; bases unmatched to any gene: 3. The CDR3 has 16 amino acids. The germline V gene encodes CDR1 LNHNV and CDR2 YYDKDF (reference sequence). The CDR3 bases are TGTGCCACCAGCAGAGGGACTAGCGGTTACAAAAACATTCAGTACTTC. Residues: CATSRGTSGYKNIQYF.

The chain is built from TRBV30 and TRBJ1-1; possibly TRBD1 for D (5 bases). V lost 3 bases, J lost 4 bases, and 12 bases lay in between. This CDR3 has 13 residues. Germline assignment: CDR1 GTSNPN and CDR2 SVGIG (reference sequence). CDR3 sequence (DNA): TGTGCCTGGAGCCCAGGGTTGGGCACTGAAGCTTTCTTT. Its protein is CAWSPGLGTEAFF.

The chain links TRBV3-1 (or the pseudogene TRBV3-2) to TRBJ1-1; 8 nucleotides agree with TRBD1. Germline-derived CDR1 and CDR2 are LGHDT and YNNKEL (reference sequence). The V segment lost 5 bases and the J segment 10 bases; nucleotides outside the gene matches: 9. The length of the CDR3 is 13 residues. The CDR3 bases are TGTGCCAGCAGCTTCCAGGGGGCGAAACGAGCTTTCTTT. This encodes CASSFQGAKRAFF.

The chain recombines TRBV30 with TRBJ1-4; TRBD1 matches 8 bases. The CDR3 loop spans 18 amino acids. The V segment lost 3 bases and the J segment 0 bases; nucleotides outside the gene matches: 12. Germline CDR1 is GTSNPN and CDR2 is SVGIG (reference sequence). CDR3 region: CAWSEYWDRHATNEKLFF. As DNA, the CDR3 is TGTGCCTGGAGCGAGTATTGGGACAGGCATGCAACTAATGAAAAACTGTTTTTT.

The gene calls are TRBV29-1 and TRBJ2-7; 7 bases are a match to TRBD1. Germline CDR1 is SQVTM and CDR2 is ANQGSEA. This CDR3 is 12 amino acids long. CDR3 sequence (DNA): TGCAGTTCCCGGGACAGTCCCTACGAGCAGTACTTC. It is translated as CSSRDSPYEQYF.

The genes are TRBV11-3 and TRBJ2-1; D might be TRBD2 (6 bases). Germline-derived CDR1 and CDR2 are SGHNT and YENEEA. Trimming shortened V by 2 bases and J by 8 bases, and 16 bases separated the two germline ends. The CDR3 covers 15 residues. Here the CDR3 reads CASSLTSGSFHEQFF. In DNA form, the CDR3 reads TGTGCCAGCAGCTTAACGTCCGGGAGCTTTCATGAGCAGTTCTTC. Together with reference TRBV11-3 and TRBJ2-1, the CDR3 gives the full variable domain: EAGVVQSPRYKIIEKKQPVAFWCNPISGHNTLYWYLQNLGQGPELLIRYENEEAVDDSQLPKDRFSAERLKGVDSTLKIQPAELGDSAVYLCASSLTSGSFHEQFFGPGTRLTVL.

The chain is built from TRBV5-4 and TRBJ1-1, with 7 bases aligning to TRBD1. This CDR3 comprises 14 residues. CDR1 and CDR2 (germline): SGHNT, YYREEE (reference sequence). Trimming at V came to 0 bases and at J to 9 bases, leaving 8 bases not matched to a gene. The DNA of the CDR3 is TGTGCCAGCAGCTTGGACAGGGGATATTCCCAAGCTTTCTTT. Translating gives CASSLDRGYSQAFF.

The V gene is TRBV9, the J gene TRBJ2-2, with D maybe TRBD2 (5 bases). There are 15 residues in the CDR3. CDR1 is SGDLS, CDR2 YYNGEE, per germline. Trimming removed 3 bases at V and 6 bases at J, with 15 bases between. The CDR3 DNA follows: TGTGCCAGCAGCGGTGAAGCGGTGGTCTCCGGGGAGCTGTTTTTT. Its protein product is CASSGEAVVSGELFF.

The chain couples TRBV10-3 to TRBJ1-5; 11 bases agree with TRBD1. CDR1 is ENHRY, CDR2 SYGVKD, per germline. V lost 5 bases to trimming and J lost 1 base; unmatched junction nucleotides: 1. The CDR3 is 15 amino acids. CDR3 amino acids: CAISRDRGSNQPQHF. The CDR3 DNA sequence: TGTGCCATCAGTAGGGACAGGGGGAGCAATCAGCCCCAGCATTTT.

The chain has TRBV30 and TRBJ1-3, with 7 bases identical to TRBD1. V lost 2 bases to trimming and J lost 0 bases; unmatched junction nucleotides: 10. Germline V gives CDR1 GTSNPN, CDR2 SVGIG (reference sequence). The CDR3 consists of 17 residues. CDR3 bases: TGTGCCTGGAGTCAAGCCCGGGACAGCGTCTCTGGAAACACCATATATTTT. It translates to CAWSQARDSVSGNTIYF.

The CDR3: CALRAGTGEYEQYF. Written as DNA, the CDR3 is TGTGCCTTACGGGCCGGGACAGGGGAATACGAGCAGTACTTC. The chain employs TRBV10-3 and TRBJ2-7; 10 nucleotides align to TRBD1. Germline values: CDR1 ENHRY, CDR2 SYGVKD. This CDR3 region has 14 residues. J gave up 4 bases and V 11 bases, and 11 bases lay outside the gene matches.

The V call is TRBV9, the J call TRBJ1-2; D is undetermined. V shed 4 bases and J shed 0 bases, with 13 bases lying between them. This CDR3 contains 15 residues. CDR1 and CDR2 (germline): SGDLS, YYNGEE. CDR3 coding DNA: TGTGCCAGCAGCCCCCCGGCAGGCGCTAACTATGGCTACACCTTC. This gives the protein CASSPPAGANYGYTF.

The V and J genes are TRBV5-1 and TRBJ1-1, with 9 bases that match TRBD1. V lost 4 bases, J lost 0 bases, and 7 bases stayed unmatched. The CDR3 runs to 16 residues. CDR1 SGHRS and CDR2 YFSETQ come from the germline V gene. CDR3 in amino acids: CASSQGQGGMNTEAFF. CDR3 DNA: TGCGCCAGCAGCCAGGGACAGGGAGGGATGAACACTGAAGCTTTCTTT. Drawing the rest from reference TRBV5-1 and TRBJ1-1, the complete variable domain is KAGVTQTPRYLIKTRGQQVTLSCSPISGHRSVSWYQQTPGQGLQFLFEYFSETQRNKGNFPGRFSGRQFSNSRSEMNVSTLELGDSALYLCASSQGQGGMNTEAFFGQGTRLTVV.

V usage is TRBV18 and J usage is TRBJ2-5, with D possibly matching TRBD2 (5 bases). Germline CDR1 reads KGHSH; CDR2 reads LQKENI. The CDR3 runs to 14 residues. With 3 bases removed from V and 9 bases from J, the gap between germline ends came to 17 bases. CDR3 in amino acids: CASSPGRNQEAQYF. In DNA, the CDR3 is TGTGCCAGCTCACCTGGACGGAACCAGGAGGCCCAGTACTTC.

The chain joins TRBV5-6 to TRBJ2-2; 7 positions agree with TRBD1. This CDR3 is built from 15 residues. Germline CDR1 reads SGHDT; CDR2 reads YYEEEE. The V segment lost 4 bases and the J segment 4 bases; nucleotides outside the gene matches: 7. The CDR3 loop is CASSLLGTVTGELFF. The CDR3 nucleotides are TGTGCCAGCAGCCTACTCGGGACAGTCACCGGGGAGCTGTTTTTT.

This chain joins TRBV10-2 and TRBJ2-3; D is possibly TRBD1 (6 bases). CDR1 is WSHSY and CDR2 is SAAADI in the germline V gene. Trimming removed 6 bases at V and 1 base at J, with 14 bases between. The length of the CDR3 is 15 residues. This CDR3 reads CASRDQGGGTDTQYF. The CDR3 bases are TGCGCCAGCAGAGACCAAGGGGGAGGCACAGATACGCAGTATTTT.

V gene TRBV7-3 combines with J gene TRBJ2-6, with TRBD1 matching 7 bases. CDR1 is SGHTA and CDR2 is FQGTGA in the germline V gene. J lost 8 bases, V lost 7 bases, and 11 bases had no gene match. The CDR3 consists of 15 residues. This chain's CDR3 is CASMTETGLTNVLTF. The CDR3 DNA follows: TGTGCCAGCATGACGGAGACAGGGCTTACCAACGTCCTGACTTTC.

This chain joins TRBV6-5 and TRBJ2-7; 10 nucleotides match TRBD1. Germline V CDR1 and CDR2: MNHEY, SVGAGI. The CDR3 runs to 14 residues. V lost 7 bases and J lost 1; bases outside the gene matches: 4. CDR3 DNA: TGTGCCAGCAAAAGGGACAGGGGTTCCTACGAGCAGTACTTC. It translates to CASKRDRGSYEQYF.

CDR3 sequence: CASSPRHSDGYTF. In nucleotides, the CDR3 is TGTGCCAGCTCACCACGACATAGTGATGGCTACACCTTC. The chain carries TRBV18 and TRBJ1-2; D gene uncertain. Germline-derived CDR1 and CDR2 are KGHSH and LQKENI. The length of the CDR3 is 13 residues. V was cut by 1 base and J by 6 bases, with 9 bases left in between.